Below are 13 T cell receptor beta chains sequenced from a single sample in a study of Ad26.COV2.S vaccination and SARS-CoV-2 variants. Treatment noted: 19 received Ad26.COV2.S at low or high dose, single or two shots; several received placebo; per-sample allocation not given. Collection of the samples took place on day 63 after the first injection of vaccine or placebo. Data came from immunoSEQ multiplex PCR; TCRdb stores just in-frame clones and leaves some out. The sample has about 460,000 clones, roughly 87% seen once. Sequenced here: peripheral blood, sampled in a trial of Ad26.COV2.S vaccine versus placebo. The receptors originated from a person between 18 and 60 years old who received the Ad26.COV2.S COVID-19 vaccine or a placebo.

V gene TRBV30 combines with J gene TRBJ2-3, with 8 bases that match TRBD1. J was trimmed by 1 base and V by 2 bases; bases with no gene match: 2. The germline V gene encodes CDR1 GTSNPN and CDR2 SVGIG (reference sequence). This CDR3 region has 14 residues. The DNA for the CDR3 is TGTGCCTGGAGTCAGGGACAGGGCACAGATACGCAGTATTTT. Protein sequence: CAWSQGQGTDTQYF. The complete variable domain, with remaining parts taken from reference TRBV30 and TRBJ2-3, reads SQTIHQWPATLVQPVGSPLSLECTVEGTSNPNLYWYRQAAGRGLQLLFYSVGIGQISSEVPQNLSASRPQDRQFILSSKKLLLSDSGFYLCAWSQGQGTDTQYFGPGTRLTVL.

The genes are TRBV7-9 and TRBJ2-7; D tentatively fits TRBD1 or TRBD2 (6 bases each). The CDR3 is made up of 14 amino acids. Germline V lookup: CDR1 SEHNR, CDR2 FQNEAQ (reference sequence). V lost 1 base to trimming and J lost 10 bases, with 17 bases between them. The CDR3 DNA is TGTGCCAGCAGCTTAGGGGATATAAGGGGGGAACAGTACTTC. Protein: CASSLGDIRGEQYF.

This clone was recorded only once. The chain has TRBV18 and TRBJ2-2; perhaps TRBD1 as D (6 bases). V gave up 6 bases and J gave up 7 bases, with 15 bases separating them. The CDR3 length is 14 residues. Germline CDR1 KGHSH, CDR2 LQKENI. CDR3 nucleotide sequence: TGTGCCAGCTCGGACAACAGGGCGGACGGGGAGCTGTTTTTT. This sequence encodes CASSDNRADGELFF.

The V gene is TRBV7-6, the J gene TRBJ2-3; D possibly corresponds to TRBD2 (6 bases). Germline CDR1 is SGHVS and CDR2 is FNYEAQ. The V and J ends lost 1 base and 2 bases respectively, with 13 bases between them. The CDR3 has 16 amino acids. CDR3 protein: CASSLGLGGITDTQYF. The CDR3 DNA sequence: TGTGCCAGCAGCTTAGGTCTGGGGGGTATCACAGATACGCAGTATTTT.

This clone is a singleton in its sample. The CDR3 loop is CASRPQGMLSTDTQYF. CDR3 nucleotides: TGTGCCAGCAGGCCACAGGGGATGCTTAGCACAGATACGCAGTATTTT. V is TRBV6-6 and J is TRBJ2-3, with 7 bases that match TRBD1. J lost 0 bases, V lost 6 bases, and 9 bases had no gene match. This CDR3 has 16 residues. The germline gives CDR1 MNHNY, CDR2 SVGAGI (reference sequence).

This chain connects TRBV11-1 to TRBJ2-1; TRBD2 agrees at 13 bases. Germline V gene lookup returns CDR1 SGHAT and CDR2 FQDESV (reference sequence). The V segment lost 5 bases and the J segment 2 bases; nucleotides outside the gene matches: 3. The CDR3 runs 16 residues. The CDR3 loop is CASSTLAGGTYNEQFF. In DNA, the CDR3 is TGTGCCAGCAGCACACTAGCGGGAGGGACCTACAATGAGCAGTTCTTC.

V is TRBV5-1 and J is TRBJ1-1, with 9 positions matching TRBD1. This CDR3 comprises 13 residues. Germline V gives CDR1 SGHRS, CDR2 YFSETQ. V gave up 4 bases and J gave up 11 bases; unmatched junction bases: 9. DNA of the CDR3: TGCGCCAGCAGCCAGGACAGGGGTTTGGCGGCTTTCTTT. Translating it yields CASSQDRGLAAFF.

This clone was recorded only once. V is TRBV24-1 and J is TRBJ2-6; possible D gene TRBD1, 6 bases. Deletions cut 2 bases from V and 0 bases from J, with 13 bases between. Germline assignment: CDR1 KGHDR and CDR2 SFDVKD. This CDR3 region has 18 residues. CDR3 sequence reads: CATSDSRTAHSGANVLTF. CDR3 sequence (DNA): TGTGCCACCAGTGATTCCCGGACAGCCCACTCTGGGGCCAACGTCCTGACTTTC.

The chain uses TRBV2 and TRBJ2-2; perhaps D is TRBD1 or TRBD2 (5 bases each). Germline V gives CDR1 SNHLY, CDR2 FYNNEI. CDR3 size: 13 residues. V lost 3 bases, J lost 5 bases, and 7 bases lay in between. CDR3 region: CASSERGTGELFF. In DNA, the CDR3 is TGTGCCAGCAGTGAGAGGGGAACCGGGGAGCTGTTTTTT.

This clone was seen once. The genes are TRBV18 and TRBJ1-5; D remains unclear. The CDR3 contains 14 residues. Germline assignment: CDR1 KGHSH and CDR2 LQKENI. Trimming cost V 2 bases and J 4 bases, with 9 bases left between them. CDR3 residues: CASSPGYGNQPQHF. The CDR3 DNA sequence: TGTGCCAGCTCACCAGGGTACGGGAATCAGCCCCAGCATTTT.

The V and J genes are TRBV20-1 and TRBJ1-2; D is unclear. V lost 0 bases, J lost 7 bases, and 6 bases lay in between. This CDR3 spans 11 amino acids. Germline CDR1 DFQATT, CDR2 SNEGSKA (reference sequence). This chain's CDR3 is CSARDLGGYTF. DNA for the CDR3: TGCAGTGCTAGAGATTTAGGTGGCTACACCTTC.

The J gene is TRBJ2-7, the V gene TRBV7-2; 7 bases align to TRBD2. The CDR3 spans 15 residues. V lost 5 bases and J lost 3; bases outside the gene matches: 10. Germline lookup yields CDR1 SGHTA and CDR2 FQGNSA. CDR3 loop: CASSPWGGDGYEQYF. CDR3 DNA sequence: TGTGCCAGCAGCCCCTGGGGGGGAGACGGCTACGAGCAGTACTTC.

The rearrangement uses TRBV6-1 and TRBJ2-3, with D hard to call. There are 13 residues in the CDR3. V was cut by 3 bases and J by 6 bases, with 10 bases left in between. The germline CDR1 and CDR2 sequences are MNHNS and SASEGT. CDR3: CASSDPPTDTQYF. CDR3 in DNA: TGTGCCAGCAGTGACCCCCCGACGGATACGCAGTATTTT.